These 12 T cell receptor beta chains originate from one sample sequenced in a study of blood T cells in healthy people across ages. The use of a sample-barcoded 5' primer and a J-beta primer mix characterized a second PCR of roughly 6 to 11 cycles. TCRdb recomputed calls from the 5' RACE reads with MiXCR, one row per CDR3 protein. Of 890,000 or so distinct CDR3 sequences in the sample, around 62% were seen once. Sequenced input: blood. These receptors came from a man aged 25 to 45 in good health.

This clonotype was counted once. The rearrangement joins TRBV24-1 to TRBJ2-5; D is ambiguous. V lost 1 base to trimming and J lost 4 bases, with 3 bases between them. Per the germline V gene, CDR1 is KGHDR and CDR2 is SFDVKD. The CDR3 runs to 12 residues. The CDR3 DNA sequence: TGTGCCACCAGTGATTTAGGAGAGACCCAGTACTTC. This sequence encodes CATSDLGETQYF.

The chain is built from TRBV20-1 and TRBJ1-2, with a tentative D call TRBD1 (5 bases). Germline assignment: CDR1 DFQATT and CDR2 SNEGSKA (reference sequence). The CDR3 has 15 residues. With 1 base removed from V and 4 bases from J, the gap between germline ends came to 16 bases. The CDR3 bases are TGCAGTGCTAGAGTCGGGCAGGGACTCGGCTATGGCTACACCTTC. Translation: CSARVGQGLGYGYTF.

The rearrangement uses TRBV20-1 and TRBJ1-1; TRBD1 is a possible D gene (6 bases). The CDR3 contains 12 residues. Germline CDR1 reads DFQATT; CDR2 reads SNEGSKA (reference sequence). Trimming took off 7 bases at V and 1 base at J, with 10 bases between the two ends. The CDR3 DNA follows: TGCAGTGTTGAGGGGGGGAACACTGAAGCTTTCTTT. Protein product: CSVEGGNTEAFF.

This clonotype was seen only once. A much larger clone differs from this one at a single base, so this may be a read error. V and J are TRBV29-1 and TRBJ2-7; D may be TRBD2 (7 bases). This CDR3 is built from 12 residues. The germline gives CDR1 SQVTM, CDR2 ANQGSEA. The CDR3 protein is CPGGTYFYEQYF. The CDR3 nucleotides are TGCCCCGGGGGGACATACTTCTACGAGCAGTACTTC.

Only a few counts were recorded for this clonotype. The V and J genes are TRBV27 and TRBJ1-2; D is perhaps TRBD1 (6 bases). The V gene's germline CDR1 is MNHEY and CDR2 SMNVEV (reference sequence). Trimming pared 5 bases from V and 2 bases from J, leaving 12 bases between. The CDR3 sequence is 14 residues long. The CDR3 protein is CASSLHRENYGYTF. DNA of the CDR3: TGTGCCAGCAGTCTACACAGGGAAAACTATGGCTACACCTTC.

This clonotype has only one observation. The chain links TRBV5-1 to TRBJ2-5, with D unresolved. The CDR3 covers 14 residues. Looked up from germline, CDR1 is SGHRS and CDR2 is YFSETQ. V shed 2 bases and J shed 1 base, with 9 bases lying between them. The CDR3 coding sequence is TGCGCCAGCAGCTTAGCACAGACCCAAGAGACCCAGTACTTC. Its translation: CASSLAQTQETQYF.

The chain is built from TRBV27 and TRBJ2-4, with 7 nucleotides matching TRBD2. The DNA end is more similar to TRBJ2-7, so the J call may be wrong. This CDR3 region has 14 residues. The germline gives CDR1 MNHEY, CDR2 SMNVEV (reference sequence). This CDR3 reads CASSLERGAYEQYF. As DNA, the CDR3 is TGTGCCAGCAGTTTGGAACGGGGGGCCTACGAGCAGTACTTC.

This clonotype was seen more than once but under ten times. CDR3 nucleotides: TGTGCCACCACGTCGGGTTCACCCCTCCACTTT. Amino acid sequence: CATTSGSPLHF. V usage is TRBV28 and J usage is TRBJ1-6, with D uncertain. V lost 10 bases to trimming and J lost 9 bases, with 10 bases between them. The CDR3 is 11 amino acids. Germline assignment: CDR1 MDHEN and CDR2 SYDVKM.

As to this clonotype: A read error may account for a junction end that differs from germline. CDR3 residues: CASPPPRIAGRYQETQYF. The CDR3, as DNA: TGTGCCAGCCCACCACCGAGAATAGCGGGGAGGTACCAAGAGACCCAGTACTTC. V gene TRBV18 combines with J gene TRBJ2-5; 8 bases align to TRBD2. The germline gives CDR1 KGHSH, CDR2 LQKENI. CDR3 length equals 18 residues.

The chain recombines TRBV7-9 with TRBJ2-1; D uncertain. The J call could be wrong; TRBJ2-7 is a better fit for the DNA end. The germline CDR1 and CDR2 sequences are SEHNR and FQNEAQ (reference sequence). The length of the CDR3 is 14 residues. The CDR3 loop is CASSFLARYNEQYF. The CDR3 DNA is TGTGCCAGCAGCTTTCTTGCGCGCTACAATGAGCAGTACTTC.

The chain couples TRBV5-6 to TRBJ1-5; 9 bases map to TRBD1. V was clipped by 4 bases and J by 7 bases; unmatched bases: 9. This CDR3 is built from 15 residues. Germline V gene sequence: CDR1 SGHDT, CDR2 YYEEEE. The CDR3 reads CASSLVRDRDQPQHF. CDR3 nucleotide sequence: TGTGCCAGCAGCCTTGTCAGGGACAGGGACCAGCCCCAGCATTTT.

In this sample, this clonotype turned up once. J is TRBJ2-1 and V is TRBV6-2 or TRBV6-3, with 11 bases that match TRBD1. V shed 2 bases, J shed 9 bases, and the junction held 9 bases outside the gene matches. The germline gives CDR1 MNHEY, CDR2 SVGEGT. The CDR3 sequence is 16 residues long. CDR3 protein: CASSYDRDRGGTEQFF. The CDR3 DNA follows: TGTGCCAGCAGTTACGACCGGGACAGGGGGGGAACTGAGCAGTTCTTC.